The source of this T cell receptor (beta chain) is a study of blood T cells in healthy people across ages. Findings and limits, study-wide: PBMC samples, being unsorted, prevented any conclusive comparison of naive and antigen-experienced cells.

Together with a sample-barcoded 5' primer, a J-beta primer mix was included in a second PCR lasting roughly 6 to 12 cycles. TCRdb passed the 5' RACE reads through MiXCR, listing each CDR3 protein once. Here the sample spans around 800,000 distinct CDR3 sequences, around 62% being singletons. This clonotype has more than one count but fewer than ten. The antigen is undetermined. The CDR3 is 12 amino acids. V dropped 11 bases and J dropped 9 bases, with 17 bases sitting between them. Germline V gene data show CDR1 as SEHNR and CDR2 as FQNEAQ (reference sequence). The sequencing sample was made of blood. The V call is TRBV7-9, the J call TRBJ2-1, with no clear D. The receptor's source is a man aged 30 to 45 in good health. The CDR3 nucleotides are TGTGCCCACGGTGGGGTGAATGCTGAGCAGTTCTTC. It encodes CAHGGVNAEQFF.